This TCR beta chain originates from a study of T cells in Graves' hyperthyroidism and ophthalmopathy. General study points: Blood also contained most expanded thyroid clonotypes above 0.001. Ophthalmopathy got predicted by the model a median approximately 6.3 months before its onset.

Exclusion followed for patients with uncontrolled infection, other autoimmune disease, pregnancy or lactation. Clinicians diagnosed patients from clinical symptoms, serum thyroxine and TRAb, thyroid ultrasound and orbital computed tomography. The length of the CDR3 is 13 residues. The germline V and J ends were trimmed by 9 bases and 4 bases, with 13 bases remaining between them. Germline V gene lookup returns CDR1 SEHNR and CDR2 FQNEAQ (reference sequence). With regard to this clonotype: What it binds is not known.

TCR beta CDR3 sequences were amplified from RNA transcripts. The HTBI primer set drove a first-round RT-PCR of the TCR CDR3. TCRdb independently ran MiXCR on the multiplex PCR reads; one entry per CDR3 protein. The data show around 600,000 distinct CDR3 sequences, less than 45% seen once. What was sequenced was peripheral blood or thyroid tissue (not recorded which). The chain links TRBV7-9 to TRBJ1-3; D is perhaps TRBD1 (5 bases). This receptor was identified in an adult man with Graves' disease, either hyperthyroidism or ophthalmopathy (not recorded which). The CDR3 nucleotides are TGTGCCAGTAAGCAGGGATCCGGAAACACCATATATTTT. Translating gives CASKQGSGNTIYF.